Listed below are T cell receptor beta chains from one sample, sequenced in a study of human T cells and chemical hapten exposure. TCRdb reanalysed the RACE reads using MiXCR and keeps one entry per CDR3 protein. This table holds some 190,000 distinct CDR3 sequences, approximately 20% found once. Material: whole blood, obtained in connection with sensitization to the hapten diphenylcyclopropenone (DPC). Source of these receptors: a woman aged 50 to 65 with alopecia areata. Some clones in this sample may be carry-over from other donors' samples. Each CDR3 is given with its conserved first and last residue. A D gene is named only where the DNA matches it firmly. Clone size is not always given. Where it is, it says once, few, many or a class for expanded clones.

clone_size | j_call | v_call | d_call | cdr3_aa | cdr3_nt
- | TRBJ1-5 | TRBV10-3 | - | CAISEGLGYHQPQHF | TGTGCCATCAGTGAGGGACTGGGGTACCATCAGCCCCAGCATTTT
once | TRBJ2-2 | TRBV29-1 | TRBD1 | CGVKEGTGGKAGELFF | TGCGGCGTTAAGGAGGGGACAGGGGGCAAAGCCGGGGAGCTGTTTTTT
- | TRBJ2-5 | TRBV5-1 | TRBD1 | CASSSTGGDETQYF | TGCGCCAGCAGCTCCACAGGGGGCGATGAGACCCAGTACTTC
- | TRBJ1-4 | TRBV20-1 | - | CSASGQKVATNEKLFF | TGCAGTGCATCTGGACAGAAAGTCGCAACTAATGAAAAACTGTTTTTT
- | TRBJ2-1 | TRBV27 | - | CASSFGSWGVDNEQFF | TGTGCCAGCAGTTTCGGGTCGTGGGGAGTTGACAATGAGCAGTTCTTC
few | TRBJ1-1 | TRBV6-5 | TRBD1 | CASSYSRDREAFF | TGTGCCAGCAGTTACTCACGGGACAGGGAAGCTTTCTTT
few | TRBJ2-2 | TRBV10-3 | - | CAISEGQGSGELFF | TGTGCCATCAGTGAGGGACAAGGAAGCGGGGAGCTGTTTTTT
few | TRBJ1-1 | TRBV12-3/TRBV12-4 | - | CASSLSGGNTEAFF | TGTGCCAGCAGTTTATCCGGGGGGAACACTGAAGCTTTCTTT
- | TRBJ2-3 | TRBV7-2 | TRBD2 | CASSSILAGGSRYF | TGTGCCAGCAGCTCGATACTAGCGGGAGGGTCCAGGTATTTT
few | TRBJ1-1 | TRBV3-1 | - | CASSLVAGGRTRNTEAFF | TGTGCCAGCAGCCTCGTCGCGGGTGGCCGGACGAGGAACACTGAAGCTTTCTTT
- | TRBJ2-1 | TRBV12-3/TRBV12-4 | TRBD2 | CASRGGGEQFF | TGTGCCAGCAGGGGGGGGGGTGAGCAGTTCTTC
few | TRBJ1-1 | TRBV29-1 | TRBD1 | CSVDRGLDTEAFF | TGCAGCGTCGACAGGGGGCTGGACACTGAAGCTTTCTTT
- | TRBJ1-5 | TRBV5-5 | - | CASSRLDRSNQPQHF | TGTGCCAGCAGCCGGCTCGACAGGTCCAATCAGCCCCAGCATTTT
few | TRBJ1-2 | TRBV28 | - | CASSVQVYGYTF | TGTGCCAGCAGTGTTCAGGTCTATGGCTACACCTTC
- | TRBJ2-7 | TRBV5-5 | TRBD2 | CASSRLADSYEQYF | TGTGCCAGCAGCAGACTAGCGGATTCCTACGAGCAGTACTTC
- | TRBJ2-5 | TRBV15 | - | CATSRDRGRSETQYF | TGTGCCACCAGCAGAGACAGGGGGAGGTCAGAGACCCAGTACTTC
- | TRBJ1-1 | TRBV20-1 | - | CSAPGHLNTEAFF | TGCAGTGCCCCGGGACATCTCAACACTGAAGCTTTCTTT
few | TRBJ1-1 | TRBV21-1 | - | CASSKEAGQNTEAFF | TGTGCCAGCAGCAAAGAGGCAGGGCAAAACACTGAAGCTTTCTTT
- | TRBJ2-5 | TRBV5-1 | - | CASSLVVAEETQYF | TGCGCCAGCAGCTTGGTTGTAGCGGAAGAGACCCAGTACTTC
- | TRBJ2-7 | TRBV5-1 | TRBD2 | CASSLGQPGGSYEQYF | TGCGCCAGCAGCTTGGGTCAACCGGGGGGCTCCTACGAGCAGTACTTC
few | TRBJ2-2 | TRBV4-2 | - | CASSLGGRSIGELFF | TGTGCCAGCAGCTTAGGGGGGAGATCGATCGGGGAGCTGTTTTTT